Listed below are T cell receptor beta chains from one sample, sequenced in a study of response to subunit inactivated influenza vaccine. TCRdb itself ran the RT-PCR reads through MiXCR, one entry per CDR3 protein. This table holds about 570,000 distinct CDR3 sequences, around 11% found once. Sequences were derived from PBMCs from blood, sampled on the day of vaccination. All receptors derive from a man between 45 and 60 years old who received an inactivated influenza vaccine. Both conserved end residues are part of each CDR3. Each record gives: V gene, clone size, D gene, J gene, CDR3 DNA, CDR3 protein. The D gene is left open where the match is weak. Clone size is given for some rows only: seen once, a few or many times, or a class if the clone is expanded.

v_call: TRBV9
clone_size: NA
d_call: NA
j_call: TRBJ1-5
cdr3_nt: TGTGCCAGCAGCCGAGCCCCAGATAGCAATCAGCCCCAGCATTTT
cdr3_aa: CASSRAPDSNQPQHF

v_call: TRBV4-3
clone_size: NA
d_call: TRBD2
j_call: TRBJ2-7
cdr3_nt: TGCGCCAGCAGCCACAGACTGAGCGGGGGTCTACACTTC
cdr3_aa: CASSHRLSGGLHF

v_call: TRBV6-5
clone_size: NA
d_call: NA
j_call: TRBJ2-1
cdr3_nt: TGTGCCAGCAGTTCCCCCTATTCGGGCAGAGAGCAGTTCTTC
cdr3_aa: CASSSPYSGREQFF

v_call: TRBV10-3
clone_size: few
d_call: TRBD1
j_call: TRBJ2-1
cdr3_nt: TGTGCCATCAGTACGACAGGGGGTTCCGTTAATGAGCAGTTCTTC
cdr3_aa: CAISTTGGSVNEQFF

v_call: TRBV5-6
clone_size: NA
d_call: NA
j_call: TRBJ1-5
cdr3_nt: TGTGCCAGCAGCTTGGCGGGGCAGGGGAGCAATCAGCCCCAGCATTTT
cdr3_aa: CASSLAGQGSNQPQHF

v_call: TRBV7-8
clone_size: few
d_call: TRBD2
j_call: TRBJ2-3
cdr3_nt: TGTGCCAGCAGCCCCAGGACTAGCGGGAGTGGAGATACGCAGTATTTT
cdr3_aa: CASSPRTSGSGDTQYF

v_call: TRBV12-3/TRBV12-4
clone_size: NA
d_call: TRBD1
j_call: TRBJ1-2
cdr3_nt: TGTGCCAGCAGTTTAGAAGGGGGCACCTATGGCTACACCTTC
cdr3_aa: CASSLEGGTYGYTF

v_call: TRBV10-3
clone_size: NA
d_call: TRBD2
j_call: TRBJ2-3
cdr3_nt: TGTGCCACCTCACCGGGACTAGTCACAGATACGCAGTATTTT
cdr3_aa: CATSPGLVTDTQYF

v_call: TRBV29-1
clone_size: few
d_call: TRBD1
j_call: TRBJ2-4
cdr3_nt: TGCAGCGTTGACTCCGGGACAGGAAAGGGTATTCAGTACTTC
cdr3_aa: CSVDSGTGKGIQYF

v_call: TRBV5-1
clone_size: few
d_call: NA
j_call: TRBJ1-4
cdr3_nt: TGCGCCAGCAGCGACCAAGTGCGGCGTGAAAAACTGTTTTTT
cdr3_aa: CASSDQVRREKLFF

v_call: TRBV27
clone_size: NA
d_call: TRBD1
j_call: TRBJ2-3
cdr3_nt: TGTGCCAGCAGCGACAGGGGGCGGACAGATACGCAGTATTTT
cdr3_aa: CASSDRGRTDTQYF

v_call: TRBV11-2
clone_size: NA
d_call: TRBD2
j_call: TRBJ2-3
cdr3_nt: TGTGCCAGCAGCCCCCTAGGATCAGCGGGGACCTCTCGGGCAGATACGCAGTATTTT
cdr3_aa: CASSPLGSAGTSRADTQYF

v_call: TRBV5-6
clone_size: NA
d_call: NA
j_call: TRBJ2-3
cdr3_nt: TGTGCCAGCAGGGCCAGGACTAGCACAGATACGCAGTATTTT
cdr3_aa: CASRARTSTDTQYF

v_call: TRBV12-3/TRBV12-4
clone_size: few
d_call: NA
j_call: TRBJ1-2
cdr3_nt: TGTGCCAGCAGGTTTGAAGGGGGACATGGCTACACCTTC
cdr3_aa: CASRFEGGHGYTF

v_call: TRBV20-1
clone_size: few
d_call: TRBD1
j_call: TRBJ2-1
cdr3_nt: TGCAGCGCTGGACAGGGGCCAGGGAATGAGCAGTTCTTC
cdr3_aa: CSAGQGPGNEQFF